This is a list of T cell receptor beta chains from one sample in a study of shared clonotypes between healthy human individuals. Method: immunoSEQ multiplex PCR; TCRdb's copy keeps in-frame clones and lacks some. In the table there are roughly 1 million clones, about 74% of which are singletons. Source material: memory CD4+ T cells sorted from blood. The receptors originated from a man between 18 and 35 years old in good health. Each CDR3 is given with its conserved first and last residue. Rows may omit the clone size; those that give it use once, few, many or a size class.

TRBV6-6,.,.,14,CASIQTGPMYEQYF
TRBV18,TRBJ2-7,.,16,CASSIRPGTGSYEQYF
TRBV19,TRBJ2-1,many,16,CASSVLSGGAPNEQFF
TRBV19,TRBJ2-2,.,16,CASSVQPQIGAGELFF
TRBV5-1,TRBJ2-3,.,14,CASSVGTASDTQYF
TRBV6-4,TRBJ1-5,.,13,CASSADTGQPQHF
TRBV5-1,TRBJ2-7,once,12,CASSLEGREQYF
TRBV7-9,TRBJ1-2,.,15,CASSVAGGTNYGYTF
TRBV5-4,TRBJ2-5,once,15,CASSLAGIVLQTQYF
TRBV11-2,TRBJ2-7,.,13,CASSRLASYEQYF
TRBV6-7,TRBJ1-5,once,17,CASSYTGGQCSNQPQHF
TRBV7-2,TRBJ2-3,.,13,CASAMGAADTQYF
TRBV7-2,TRBJ2-7,.,14,CASSLVGSSYEQYF
TRBV9,TRBJ2-7,.,13,CASSVAPGLEQYF
TRBV29-1,TRBJ2-7,.,13,CSGWVPPSYEQYF
TRBV28,TRBJ2-7,.,15,CATQDPWDRVYEQYF
TRBV28,TRBJ1-5,.,14,CASQSGDTRSPQHF
TRBV5-1,TRBJ2-2,.,12,CASSEDRGELFF
TRBV5-4,TRBJ2-5,.,14,CASSPPGGKETQYF
TRBV6-5,TRBJ2-6,.,12,CASSRDNFVLTF
TRBV4-3,TRBJ1-4,.,17,CASSHSFEGPLSEKLFF
TRBV9,TRBJ1-3,.,16,CASSPQGSDSGNTIYF
TRBV6-1,TRBJ2-1,.,12,CASSFAGNEQFF
TRBV6-5,TRBJ1-4,.,13,CASRPRTAEKLFF
TRBV4-3,TRBJ2-1,.,16,CASSRGWTSAYNEQFF
TRBV5-1,TRBJ1-1,.,13,CASSLEGNTEAFF
TRBV2,TRBJ2-5,.,14,CASSDLPFQETQYF
TRBV6-6,TRBJ1-2,.,14,CASIYGTGSYGYTF
TRBV9,TRBJ2-6,.,17,CASSATSGRSGANVLTF
TRBV2,TRBJ2-5,.,15,CASSERRGGRETQYF
TRBV6-6,TRBJ2-5,.,16,CASKKAGTERQGTQYF
TRBV10-1,TRBJ1-6,few,16,CARVSNPGTGDSPLHF
TRBV19,TRBJ2-1,.,14,CASRRGKGYNEQFF
TRBV5-1,TRBJ2-5,.,15,CASSLGLTGRETQYF
TRBV28,TRBJ1-6,few,15,CASSPADRDNSPLHF
TRBV11-2,TRBJ1-5,.,15,CASSLGTVSNQPQHF
TRBV27,TRBJ1-1,.,16,CASTKTATGLNTEAFF
TRBV5-1,TRBJ2-5,.,15,CASSLGLAGSETQYF
TRBV18,TRBJ2-2,.,16,CASSPRGQGDTGELFF
TRBV5-4,TRBJ1-2,once,14,CASSLALEVDGYTF
TRBV14,TRBJ1-2,.,16,CASSQDGGPSNYGYTF
TRBV15,TRBJ1-1,.,16,CATSREPSLRNTEAFF
TRBV28,TRBJ2-2,.,17,CASSLDFGQGATGELFF
TRBV27,TRBJ2-7,.,14,CASRLAGGAYEQYF
TRBV18,TRBJ2-3,.,14,CASSPRSGTDTQYF
TRBV29-1,TRBJ1-1,.,14,CSFMMGGERTEAFF
TRBV14,TRBJ2-7,.,14,CASSPSGPPYEQYF